This T cell receptor beta chain was recorded in a study of OX40 agonist ivuxolimab in advanced cancers. In the study overall: In this trial design, patients received ivuxolimab intravenously at 0.01 to 10 mg/kg every 2 weeks. Three patients responded partially, comprising one with hepatocellular carcinoma and two with cutaneous melanoma.

Only one count was recorded for this clone. Clones were read by immunoSEQ multiplex PCR, and TCRdb kept only the in-frame ones, dropping some. Of 37,000 or so clones detected, roughly nine tenths appear once; the ten largest clones hold about 20%. The germline V gene encodes CDR1 SEHNR and CDR2 FQNEAQ (reference sequence). V gave up 2 bases and J gave up 5 bases, with 10 bases separating them. The CDR3 runs to 14 residues. This receptor was obtained from an adult with an advanced solid tumor such as melanoma, head and neck, liver or kidney cancer. The rearrangement links TRBV7-9 to TRBJ1-5, with D uncertain. This specimen was CD4+ or CD8+ T cells sorted from blood, taken in a trial of the OX40 agonist ivuxolimab. CDR3: CASSLIGGDQPQHF. For the CDR3, the DNA is TGTGCCAGCAGCTTAATAGGTGGTGATCAGCCCCAGCATTTT.